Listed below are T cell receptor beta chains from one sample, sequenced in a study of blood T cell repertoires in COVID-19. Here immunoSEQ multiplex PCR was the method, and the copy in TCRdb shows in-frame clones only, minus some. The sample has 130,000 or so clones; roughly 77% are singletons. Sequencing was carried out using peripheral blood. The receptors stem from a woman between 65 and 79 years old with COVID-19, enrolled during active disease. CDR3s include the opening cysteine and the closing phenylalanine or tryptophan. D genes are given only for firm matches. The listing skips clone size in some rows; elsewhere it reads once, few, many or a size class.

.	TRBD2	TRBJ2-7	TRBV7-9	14	CASSDSGGSYEQYF	TGTGCCAGCAGCGATAGCGGGGGGTCTTACGAGCAGTACTTC
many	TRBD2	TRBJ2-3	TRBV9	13	CASSVNPRGGNYF	TGTGCCAGCAGCGTAAACCCCCGGGGGGGCAATTATTTT
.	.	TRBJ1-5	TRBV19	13	CATQGYSNQPQHF	TGTGCCACCCAGGGGTATAGCAATCAGCCCCAGCATTTT
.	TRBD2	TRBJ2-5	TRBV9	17	CASSVGLAGGRSETQYF	TGTGCCAGCAGCGTAGGGCTAGCGGGGGGGCGTTCAGAGACCCAGTACTTC
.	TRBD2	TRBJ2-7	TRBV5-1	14	CASSLAGTNYEQYF	TGCGCCAGCAGCTTGGCCGGGACTAACTACGAGCAGTACTTC
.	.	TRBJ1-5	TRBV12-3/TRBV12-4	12	CASRQGSQPQHF	TGTGCCAGCAGACAGGGAAGTCAGCCCCAGCATTTT
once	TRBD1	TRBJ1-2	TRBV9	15	CASSPGQGQPYGYTF	TGTGCCAGCAGCCCGGGACAGGGGCAACCCTATGGCTACACCTTC
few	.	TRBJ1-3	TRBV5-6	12	CASSKLLETIYF	TGTGCCAGCAGTAAACTCCTCGAGACCATATATTTT
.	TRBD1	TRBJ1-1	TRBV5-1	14	CASRRRGPGTEAFF	TGCGCCAGCAGACGCAGGGGGCCTGGCACTGAAGCTTTCTTT
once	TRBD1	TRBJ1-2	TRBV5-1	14	CASRAGQGHYGYTF	TGCGCCAGCAGAGCCGGACAGGGACACTATGGCTACACCTTC
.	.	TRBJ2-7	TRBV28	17	CASSWQNLFRSSYEQYF	TGTGCCAGCAGTTGGCAGAATCTTTTTAGGAGCTCCTACGAGCAGTACTTC
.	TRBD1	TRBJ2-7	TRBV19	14	CASSDRAFSYEQYF	TGTGCCAGTAGTGACAGGGCGTTCTCCTACGAGCAGTACTTC
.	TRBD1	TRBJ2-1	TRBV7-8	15	CASSTRDRGDNEQFF	TGTGCCAGCAGCACACGGGACAGGGGGGACAATGAGCAGTTCTTC
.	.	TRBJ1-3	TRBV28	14	CASSFPNSGNTIYF	TGTGCCAGCAGTTTTCCCAACTCTGGAAACACCATATATTTT
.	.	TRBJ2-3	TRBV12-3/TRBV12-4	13	CATTVDSTDTQYF	TGTGCCACCACAGTAGACAGCACAGATACGCAGTATTTT
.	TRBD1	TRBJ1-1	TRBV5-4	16	CASSLGGGVPGTEAFF	TGTGCCAGCAGCTTGGGAGGGGGCGTGCCGGGCACTGAAGCTTTCTTT
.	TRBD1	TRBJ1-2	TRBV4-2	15	CASSHRRDSNYGYTF	TGTGCCAGCAGCCACCGCCGGGACAGCAACTATGGCTACACCTTC
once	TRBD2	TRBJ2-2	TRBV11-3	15	CASSFGGVGTGELFF	TGTGCCAGCAGCTTCGGGGGGGTAGGCACCGGGGAGCTGTTTTTT
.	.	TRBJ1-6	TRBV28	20	CASTYYPGNGQSSYNSPLHF	TGTGCCAGCACCTACTATCCAGGGAACGGCCAAAGCTCCTATAATTCACCCCTCCACTTT
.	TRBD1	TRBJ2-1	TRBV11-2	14	CASSWDRVRNEQFF	TGTGCCAGCAGCTGGGACAGGGTACGCAATGAGCAGTTCTTC
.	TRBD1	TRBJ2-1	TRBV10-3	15	CAISGGSGTDNEQFF	TGTGCCATCAGTGGGGGATCGGGGACAGACAATGAGCAGTTCTTC
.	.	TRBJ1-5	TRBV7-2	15	CASSPGTASNQPQHF	TGTGCCAGCAGCCCCGGGACTGCGAGCAATCAGCCCCAGCATTTT
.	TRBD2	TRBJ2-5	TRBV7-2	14	CASSLQAGEETQYF	TGTGCCAGCAGCTTACAAGCGGGGGAAGAGACCCAGTACTTC